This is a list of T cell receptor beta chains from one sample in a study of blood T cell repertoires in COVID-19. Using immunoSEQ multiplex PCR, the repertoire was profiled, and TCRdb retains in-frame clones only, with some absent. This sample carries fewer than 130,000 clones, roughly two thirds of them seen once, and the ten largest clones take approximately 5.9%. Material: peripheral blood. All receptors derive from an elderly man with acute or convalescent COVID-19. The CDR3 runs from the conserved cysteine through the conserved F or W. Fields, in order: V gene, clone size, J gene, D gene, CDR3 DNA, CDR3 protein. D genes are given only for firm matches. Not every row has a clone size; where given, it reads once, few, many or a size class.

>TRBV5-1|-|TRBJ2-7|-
TGCGCCAGCGGATTAGGGGGAACCTACGAGCAGTACTTC
CASGLGGTYEQYF
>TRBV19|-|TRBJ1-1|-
TGTGCCAGTAGTACCACGCGGGGGAAGTTGAAGCTGGCTTTCTTT
CASSTTRGKLKLAFF
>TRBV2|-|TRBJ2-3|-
TGTGCCAGCAGTGATAATCTCGTGTCAGATACGCAGTATTTT
CASSDNLVSDTQYF
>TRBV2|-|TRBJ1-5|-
TGTGCCAGCAGTAGAGGGAATAGCAATCAGCCCCAGCATTTT
CASSRGNSNQPQHF
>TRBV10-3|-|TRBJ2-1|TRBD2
TGTGCCATCAGTGAGTCGGCTAGCGGTGGCGACGGGTTCTTC
CAISESASGGDGFF
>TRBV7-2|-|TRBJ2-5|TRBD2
TGTGCCAGCAGCTTAGTTCTAGCGGTCCAAGAGACCCAGTACTTC
CASSLVLAVQETQYF
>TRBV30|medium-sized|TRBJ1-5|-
TGTGCCTGGAGTACGGGGGTTGGCAATCAGCCCCAGCATTTT
CAWSTGVGNQPQHF
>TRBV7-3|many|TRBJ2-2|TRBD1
TGTGCCAGCAGCTTAGGGACAGGCCACACCGGGGAGCTGTTTTTT
CASSLGTGHTGELFF
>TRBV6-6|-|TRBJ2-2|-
TGTGCCAGCCGTATGTCGAACACCGGGGAGCTGTTTTTT
CASRMSNTGELFF
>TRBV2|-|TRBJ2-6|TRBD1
TGTGCCAGCAGCGGACAGGGGTTGCCTGGGGCCAACGTCCTGACTTTC
CASSGQGLPGANVLTF
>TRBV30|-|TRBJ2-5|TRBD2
TGTGCCTGGAGCTGGGCGGGGGGATTAGAGACCCAGTACTTC
CAWSWAGGLETQYF